The rows below give T cell receptor beta chains drawn from one sample of a study of shared clonotypes between healthy human individuals. The repertoire was sequenced with immunoSEQ multiplex PCR; TCRdb's copy has only in-frame clones and lacks some. The sample has roughly 500,000 clones; 81% are singletons. The material sequenced was PBMCs. The receptors come from a woman between 40 and 50 years old in good health. Some clones in this sample may be carry-over from other donors' samples. The CDR3 runs from the conserved cysteine through the conserved F or W. The D gene is left open where the match is weak. A clone size is listed for some rows: how often the clone was seen (once, few, many), or a class if it is expanded.

CDR3nt: TGTGCCAGCAGCCACCGGGACCAGAACACCATATATTTT
CDR3aa: CASSHRDQNTIYF
d_gene: .
j_gene: TRBJ1-3
v_gene: TRBV7-2
abundance: .

CDR3nt: TGTGCCAGCAGCTTTATGTCAGGCGCTGGGGCCAACGTCCTGACTTTC
CDR3aa: CASSFMSGAGANVLTF
d_gene: .
j_gene: TRBJ2-6
v_gene: TRBV7-2
abundance: .

CDR3nt: TGCGCCAGCCTGGGGAACACCGGGGAGCTGTTTTTT
CDR3aa: CASLGNTGELFF
d_gene: .
j_gene: TRBJ2-2
v_gene: TRBV4-1
abundance: .

CDR3nt: TGTGCCAGCAACCCTGGACAGGCTGCCCAGCCCCAGCATTTT
CDR3aa: CASNPGQAAQPQHF
d_gene: TRBD1
j_gene: TRBJ1-5
v_gene: TRBV2
abundance: .

CDR3nt: TGCAGCGCTCCGACTAGCGGGACCTACAATGAGCAGTTCTTC
CDR3aa: CSAPTSGTYNEQFF
d_gene: TRBD2
j_gene: TRBJ2-1
v_gene: TRBV29-1
abundance: .

CDR3nt: TGTGCCAGCTCACCAGTTAGAACAGGAGGTTCGGGGGAGCAGTACTTC
CDR3aa: CASSPVRTGGSGEQYF
d_gene: .
j_gene: TRBJ2-7
v_gene: TRBV18
abundance: .

CDR3nt: TGTGCCAGCAGACCTATGAGATTCACCGGGGAGCTGTTTTTT
CDR3aa: CASRPMRFTGELFF
d_gene: .
j_gene: TRBJ2-2
v_gene: TRBV6-5
abundance: .

CDR3nt: TGTGCCAGCAGTTTTCGTCGTCCCGGGGAGCTGTTTTTT
CDR3aa: CASSFRRPGELFF
d_gene: .
j_gene: TRBJ2-2
v_gene: TRBV28
abundance: once

CDR3nt: TGTGCCAGCAGCGTCCAGGGTGACACAGATACGCAGTATTTT
CDR3aa: CASSVQGDTDTQYF
d_gene: .
j_gene: TRBJ2-3
v_gene: TRBV9
abundance: .

CDR3nt: TGTGCCAGCAGTGGGAGCACCTCAATTCAAGAGACCCAGTACTTC
CDR3aa: CASSGSTSIQETQYF
d_gene: .
j_gene: TRBJ2-5
v_gene: TRBV5-8
abundance: .

CDR3nt: TGCGCCAGCCGATACGACAGGCAAGAGACCCAGTACTTC
CDR3aa: CASRYDRQETQYF
d_gene: .
j_gene: TRBJ2-5
v_gene: TRBV10-2
abundance: .

CDR3nt: TGTGCCAGCAGCTTGGCCGGGGAGCAGGGGGCCACCGGGGAGCTGTTTTTT
CDR3aa: CASSLAGEQGATGELFF
d_gene: TRBD1
j_gene: TRBJ2-2
v_gene: TRBV5-6
abundance: many

CDR3nt: TGTGCCAGCAGTGGGACAGGGTCCGGGGAGCTGTTTTTT
CDR3aa: CASSGTGSGELFF
d_gene: TRBD1
j_gene: TRBJ2-2
v_gene: TRBV25-1
abundance: .

CDR3nt: TGTGCCAGCAGCTTAGAGACGCTTGCTAACTATGGCTACACCTTC
CDR3aa: CASSLETLANYGYTF
d_gene: .
j_gene: TRBJ1-2
v_gene: TRBV7-9
abundance: .

CDR3nt: TGTGCCAGCAGCGTAGGCCGGCCTGAGGTTAGGCTGTTTTTT
CDR3aa: CASSVGRPEVRLFF
d_gene: .
j_gene: TRBJ2-2
v_gene: TRBV9
abundance: .

CDR3nt: TGTGCCAGCTCACCTCCCTCTGCAGGGGTAGGCAATGAGCAGTTCTTC
CDR3aa: CASSPPSAGVGNEQFF
d_gene: .
j_gene: TRBJ2-1
v_gene: TRBV18
abundance: once

CDR3nt: TGTGCCAGCAGTGAGGGCGGGGGGGTCTCAAATGAAAAACTGTTTTTT
CDR3aa: CASSEGGGVSNEKLFF
d_gene: .
j_gene: TRBJ1-4
v_gene: TRBV25-1
abundance: .

CDR3nt: TGCAGCGTTGAATGGGAGAGGGATCTTGGCTACACCTTC
CDR3aa: CSVEWERDLGYTF
d_gene: .
j_gene: TRBJ1-2
v_gene: TRBV29-1
abundance: .

CDR3nt: TGTGCCAGCAGCCGAATTGGCACTGAAGCTTTCTTT
CDR3aa: CASSRIGTEAFF
d_gene: .
j_gene: TRBJ1-1
v_gene: TRBV11-2
abundance: .

CDR3nt: TGTGCCAGCAGCAGAGGGACTACCTTCTCCTACGAGCAGTACTTC
CDR3aa: CASSRGTTFSYEQYF
d_gene: TRBD2
j_gene: TRBJ2-7
v_gene: TRBV7-2
abundance: .

CDR3nt: TGCGCCAGCAGCTCCGGAAGGTTGGAGTGGGGCTACACCTTC
CDR3aa: CASSSGRLEWGYTF
d_gene: .
j_gene: TRBJ1-2
v_gene: TRBV5-1
abundance: .

CDR3nt: TGTGCCAGCTCACTACTACAGGGACGGAGCACAGATACGCAGTATTTT
CDR3aa: CASSLLQGRSTDTQYF
d_gene: .
j_gene: TRBJ2-3
v_gene: TRBV18
abundance: many

CDR3nt: TGCGCCAGCAGTGAGTCAGGGATGCGGGAGCAGTACTTC
CDR3aa: CASSESGMREQYF
d_gene: .
j_gene: TRBJ2-7
v_gene: TRBV10-1
abundance: .

CDR3nt: TGTGCCACCAGCAGAGATCGAGAGACCCAGTACTTC
CDR3aa: CATSRDRETQYF
d_gene: .
j_gene: TRBJ2-5
v_gene: TRBV15
abundance: many

CDR3nt: TGTGCCAGCAGTGCCATACAGGGAGATAATGAAAAACTGTTTTTT
CDR3aa: CASSAIQGDNEKLFF
d_gene: .
j_gene: TRBJ1-4
v_gene: TRBV25-1
abundance: .

CDR3nt: TGTGCCTCGCGAGGGTCTCCCGCGACTACCAACACTGAAGCTTTCTTT
CDR3aa: CASRGSPATTNTEAFF
d_gene: .
j_gene: TRBJ1-1
v_gene: TRBV30
abundance: .

CDR3nt: TGCGCCAGCAGCACCGTCAACACTGAAGCTTTCTTT
CDR3aa: CASSTVNTEAFF
d_gene: .
j_gene: TRBJ1-1
v_gene: TRBV5-1
abundance: .

CDR3nt: TGTGTCAGCCGTAGCGGCATTCCCTACGAGCAGTACTTC
CDR3aa: CVSRSGIPYEQYF
d_gene: .
j_gene: TRBJ2-7
v_gene: TRBV2
abundance: .

CDR3nt: TGTGCCATCAGTGAGTCGGGGCAGGGGGCCTCCAATGAGCAGTTCTTC
CDR3aa: CAISESGQGASNEQFF
d_gene: TRBD1
j_gene: TRBJ2-1
v_gene: TRBV10-3
abundance: .

CDR3nt: TGTGCCAGTAGTAATATCTACGAGCAGTACTTC
CDR3aa: CASSNIYEQYF
d_gene: .
j_gene: TRBJ2-7
v_gene: TRBV19
abundance: .

CDR3nt: TGTGCTAGCAGCTTAGTGGCAGGACCCTACAATGAGCAGTTCTTC
CDR3aa: CASSLVAGPYNEQFF
d_gene: .
j_gene: TRBJ2-1
v_gene: TRBV7-7
abundance: .

CDR3nt: TGCGCCAGCAAGGGCACAGGTCAATCAGATACGCAGTATTTT
CDR3aa: CASKGTGQSDTQYF
d_gene: .
j_gene: TRBJ2-3
v_gene: TRBV5-1
abundance: .

CDR3nt: TGTGCCAGCACAAGTGGTGATACGCAGTATTTT
CDR3aa: CASTSGDTQYF
d_gene: .
j_gene: TRBJ2-3
v_gene: TRBV6-6
abundance: once

CDR3nt: TGTGCCAGCGGCTTAGGCGGGACAGGGGTGCTATATGGCTACACCTTC
CDR3aa: CASGLGGTGVLYGYTF
d_gene: TRBD1
j_gene: TRBJ1-2
v_gene: TRBV7-2
abundance: .

CDR3nt: TGTGCCAGCAGCTCGCCTCAGGGGGCCACTGAAGCTTTCTTT
CDR3aa: CASSSPQGATEAFF
d_gene: TRBD1
j_gene: TRBJ1-1
v_gene: TRBV5-4
abundance: .

CDR3nt: TGTGCCAGCAGTTCGGGACTAGCGGGCTACGAGCAGTACTTC
CDR3aa: CASSSGLAGYEQYF
d_gene: TRBD2
j_gene: TRBJ2-7
v_gene: TRBV27
abundance: .

CDR3nt: TGTGCCAGCTCACCGGGGACAGCCTCCTACGAGCAGTACTTC
CDR3aa: CASSPGTASYEQYF
d_gene: TRBD1
j_gene: TRBJ2-7
v_gene: TRBV18
abundance: .

CDR3nt: TGTGCCAGCAGCGTAAGGGTTGGAACTGAAGCTTTCTTT
CDR3aa: CASSVRVGTEAFF
d_gene: .
j_gene: TRBJ1-1
v_gene: TRBV9
abundance: .

CDR3nt: TGTGCCAGCTCACCACCGTCAGACGCTAACTATGGCCACACCTTC
CDR3aa: CASSPPSDANYGHTF
d_gene: .
j_gene: TRBJ1-2
v_gene: TRBV18
abundance: .

CDR3nt: TGTGCCAGTAGTATAGACCCGGGACTAGTGGGCGAGACCCAGTACTTC
CDR3aa: CASSIDPGLVGETQYF
d_gene: TRBD2
j_gene: TRBJ2-5
v_gene: TRBV19
abundance: .

CDR3nt: TGTGCCAGCAGCCTTGGGGGAGGGGATGAGCAGTTCTTC
CDR3aa: CASSLGGGDEQFF
d_gene: TRBD2
j_gene: TRBJ2-1
v_gene: TRBV7-8
abundance: once

CDR3nt: TGCAGCGTTGAGGGACAGGGAGTAGGTTACGAGCAGTACTTC
CDR3aa: CSVEGQGVGYEQYF
d_gene: TRBD1
j_gene: TRBJ2-7
v_gene: TRBV29-1
abundance: .

CDR3nt: TGTGCCAGCAGTTACACCATAACCGGGACGCCCAGGGGACTGTTTTTT
CDR3aa: CASSYTITGTPRGLFF
d_gene: .
j_gene: TRBJ1-4
v_gene: TRBV6-5
abundance: once

CDR3nt: TGCGCCAGCAGCCCAAGTCCGACGGTGTATGGCTACACCTTC
CDR3aa: CASSPSPTVYGYTF
d_gene: .
j_gene: TRBJ1-2
v_gene: TRBV5-1
abundance: once

CDR3nt: TGTGCCAGCAGGTCTCAGGGGGCTCGGGATGCTTTCTTT
CDR3aa: CASRSQGARDAFF
d_gene: TRBD1
j_gene: TRBJ1-1
v_gene: TRBV27
abundance: once

CDR3nt: TGTGCCAGCAGCCAATCCGGACTGGTGAACACTGAAGCTTTCTTT
CDR3aa: CASSQSGLVNTEAFF
d_gene: .
j_gene: TRBJ1-1
v_gene: TRBV7-2
abundance: .

CDR3nt: TGTGCCAGCAGTGATCTTGGGACAGGGGCCTACAATGAGCAGTTCTTC
CDR3aa: CASSDLGTGAYNEQFF
d_gene: TRBD1
j_gene: TRBJ2-1
v_gene: TRBV2
abundance: .

CDR3nt: TGTGCCAGCAGCCCGGCGACAGGGGGCGCAGACCAAGAGACCCAGTACTTC
CDR3aa: CASSPATGGADQETQYF
d_gene: TRBD1
j_gene: TRBJ2-5
v_gene: TRBV7-6
abundance: .

CDR3nt: TGTGCCACCAGCAGAGAGAGGGCGGGTTCGGGGGAGCAGTACTTC
CDR3aa: CATSRERAGSGEQYF
d_gene: .
j_gene: TRBJ2-7
v_gene: TRBV15
abundance: .

CDR3nt: TGTGCCAGCAGCCCACGACTAGCGGGAGTAGCCAATGAGCAGTTCTTC
CDR3aa: CASSPRLAGVANEQFF
d_gene: TRBD2
j_gene: TRBJ2-1
v_gene: TRBV9
abundance: .

CDR3nt: TGTGCCAGCAGCTCGGACAGGGGGGAAGGCTACACCTTC
CDR3aa: CASSSDRGEGYTF
d_gene: TRBD1
j_gene: TRBJ1-2
v_gene: TRBV7-3
abundance: .